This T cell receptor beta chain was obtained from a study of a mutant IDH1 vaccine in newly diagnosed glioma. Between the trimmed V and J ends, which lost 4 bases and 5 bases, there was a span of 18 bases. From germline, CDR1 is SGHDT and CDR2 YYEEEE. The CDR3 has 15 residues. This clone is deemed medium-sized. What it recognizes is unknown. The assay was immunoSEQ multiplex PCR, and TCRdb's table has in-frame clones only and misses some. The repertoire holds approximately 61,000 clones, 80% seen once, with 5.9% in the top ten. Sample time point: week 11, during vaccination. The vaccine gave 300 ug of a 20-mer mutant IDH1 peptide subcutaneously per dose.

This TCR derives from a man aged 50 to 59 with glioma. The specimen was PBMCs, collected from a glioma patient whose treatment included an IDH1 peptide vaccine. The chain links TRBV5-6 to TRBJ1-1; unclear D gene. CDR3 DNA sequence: TGTGCCAGCAGCCCTCTCGGGAGCCTAAGTACTGAAGCTTTCTTT. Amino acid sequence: CASSPLGSLSTEAFF.